This is a list of T cell receptor beta chains from one sample in a study of shared T cell receptors in the human thymus. TCRdb's table, derived via immunoSEQ multiplex PCR, lists solely in-frame clones and lacks some. Of hundreds of thousands of clones listed, around 87% are singletons. These sequences were also reported in another study, on human thymus T cells.

The material sequenced was thymocytes. These receptors were taken from a boy in the first two years of life with a congenital heart defect. Both conserved end residues are part of each CDR3. The order of the fields is clone size, CDR3 length, J gene, V gene, D gene, CDR3 protein, CDR3 DNA. The D gene is left open where the match is weak. Only some rows state a clone size, as once, few, many or a class for expanded clones.

>few|15|TRBJ1-1|TRBV5-1|.
CASSLEGDLGTEAFF
TGCGCCAGCAGCTTGGAAGGGGATTTGGGCACTGAAGCTTTCTTT
>.|18|TRBJ2-5|TRBV28|TRBD2
CASSLKAGASGNQETQYF
TGTGCCAGCAGTTTAAAGGCCGGGGCTAGCGGGAACCAAGAGACCCAGTACTTC
>.|18|TRBJ2-7|TRBV14|TRBD2
CASSQDKREGRSSYEQYF
TGTGCCAGCAGCCAGGATAAACGGGAGGGGAGGTCGTCCTACGAGCAGTACTTC
>.|16|TRBJ2-3|TRBV12-5|TRBD2
CASGLDRQREEHTQYF
TGTGCTAGTGGTTTGGATCGTCAGCGGGAGGAACATACGCAGTATTTT
>.|11|TRBJ1-2|TRBV20-1|.
CSATERYGYTF
TGCAGTGCTACGGAGAGGTATGGCTACACCTTC
>once|17|TRBJ2-7|TRBV5-1|TRBD2
CASSPSGLAPRAYEQYF
TGCGCCAGCAGCCCCTCCGGACTAGCTCCGAGAGCCTACGAGCAGTACTTC
>.|16|TRBJ2-7|TRBV4-3|TRBD1
CASSQGGQGDSYEQYF
TGCGCCAGCAGCCAAGGAGGACAGGGGGACTCCTACGAGCAGTACTTC
>.|13|TRBJ2-7|TRBV27|.
CASRIDRSYEQYF
TGTGCCAGCAGGATTGACAGGTCCTACGAGCAGTACTTC
>once|15|TRBJ2-1|TRBV18|.
CASSPKGSSYNEQFF
TGTGCCAGCTCACCGAAAGGGAGCTCCTACAATGAGCAGTTCTTC
>.|13|TRBJ2-7|TRBV29-1|.
CSVEQGKNYEQYF
TGCAGCGTTGAACAGGGGAAGAACTACGAGCAGTACTTC
>.|14|TRBJ1-1|TRBV5-1|.
CASSRVRRNTEAFF
TGCGCCAGCAGCCGGGTGAGGAGGAACACTGAAGCTTTCTTT
>.|17|TRBJ1-2|TRBV6-1|TRBD1
CASSVRDRFSFNYGYTF
TGTGCCAGCAGTGTTAGGGACAGGTTTTCCTTTAACTATGGCTACACCTTC
>.|12|TRBJ2-7|TRBV11-2|.
CASSSPNYEQYF
TGTGCCAGCAGCTCGCCTAACTACGAGCAGTACTTC
>.|19|TRBJ2-1|TRBV15|TRBD1
CATSRDDRVPLSSYNEQFF
TGTGCCACCAGCAGAGATGACAGGGTTCCTTTAAGCTCCTACAATGAGCAGTTCTTC
>.|14|TRBJ2-1|TRBV29-1|TRBD2
CSGGQTSGYNEQFF
TGCAGCGGGGGGCAGACTAGCGGATACAATGAGCAGTTCTTC
>.|19|TRBJ2-1|TRBV4-3|.
CASSQALLQGEGIRNEQFF
TGCGCCAGCAGCCAAGCCCTATTACAGGGGGAGGGGATTCGGAATGAGCAGTTCTTC